The clone carrying this TCR beta chain was seen many times. As yet, its antigen is unknown. The junction had 12 bases not matched to a gene; V was cut back by 3 bases and J by 4 bases. This CDR3 has 17 residues. Per the germline V gene, CDR1 is MNHNS and CDR2 is SASEGT. These data belong to a study of T cell repertoires in cytomegalovirus infection. TCRdb independently ran MiXCR on the reads; one entry per CDR3 protein. This sample has approximately 70,000 distinct CDR3 sequences, with about 23% found just once. The V call is TRBV6-1, the J call TRBJ2-5; TRBD1 matches at 9 bases. Source material: PBMCs, sequenced either directly or after in vitro stimulation (not recorded which). This TCR derives from a human donor in good health (CMV status not recorded). Some clones in this sample may be carry-over from other donors' samples. The CDR3 loop is CASSDRDRALRRETQYF. The DNA for the CDR3 is TGTGCCAGCAGTGACCGGGACAGGGCTCTTAGAAGAGAGACCCAGTACTTC.